This TCR beta chain was obtained from a study of blood T cells in healthy people across ages. Germline V CDR1 and CDR2: KGHSH, LQKENI. CDR3 length: 14 amino acids. V lost 4 bases and J 9 bases, leaving 16 bases between the germline ends. The authors ran a second PCR of about 6 to 11 cycles using a sample-barcoded 5' primer and a J-beta primer mix. Carrying 12 random nucleotides, a template-switch adaptor labeled each individual cDNA molecule. TCRdb analysed the 5' RACE reads with MiXCR anew, one entry per CDR3 protein. The profile shows roughly 1.5 million distinct CDR3 sequences, roughly 43% of them singletons.

The TCR originated in a woman younger than 30 in good health. This chain uses TRBV18 with TRBJ2-1, with D maybe TRBD2 (7 bases). The specimen sequenced was blood. This CDR3 reads CASSQGWGGPEQFF. CDR3 bases: TGTGCCAGCTCACAAGGTTGGGGGGGGCCTGAGCAGTTCTTC.